These 17 T cell receptor beta chains originate from one sample sequenced in a study of cytomegalovirus exposure and HLA in healthy donors. Primers for the PCR totalled 60 Vbeta and 13 Jbeta. Clones were sequenced by immunoSEQ multiplex PCR, and TCRdb holds only the in-frame ones, with some missing. The sample lists around 100,000 clones, 55% to 85% occurring once. The source material was PBMCs. Source of these receptors: a woman aged 18-30 years in good health and CMV-seropositive.

This clone appeared a few times. This chain connects TRBV19 to TRBJ2-6, with D tentatively TRBD1 (5 bases). The CDR3 runs 15 residues. Germline lookup yields CDR1 LNHDA and CDR2 SQIVND (reference sequence). V dropped 8 bases and J dropped 3 bases, with 14 bases sitting between them. CDR3 DNA: TGTGCCAGTGGTCAAGGGGCTGGTGGGGCCAACGTCCTGACTTTC. Amino acids: CASGQGAGGANVLTF.

V usage is TRBV28 and J usage is TRBJ1-4; D is uncertain. Per germline, CDR1 MDHEN and CDR2 SYDVKM. The CDR3 consists of 13 residues. The germline V and J ends were trimmed by 7 bases and 2 bases, with 8 bases remaining between them. This CDR3 is CASTDSTNEKLFF. The CDR3 DNA sequence: TGTGCCAGCACGGACTCTACTAATGAAAAACTGTTTTTT.

The chain uses TRBV7-9 and TRBJ2-1, with TRBD1 matching 9 bases. CDR3 length: 16 amino acids. Looked up from germline, CDR1 is SEHNR and CDR2 is FQNEAQ (reference sequence). With V trimmed by 6 bases and J by 5 bases, 11 bases remained unmatched. CDR3 nucleotides: TGTGCCAGCAGTCGGATAGACAGGGGGAGGGACAATGAGCAGTTCTTC. Its protein product is CASSRIDRGRDNEQFF.

The gene calls are TRBV18 and TRBJ1-3; D is unclear. CDR1 and CDR2 from the germline V gene are KGHSH and LQKENI. Deletions cut 3 bases from V and 3 bases from J, with 15 bases between. This CDR3 has 16 residues. The CDR3 spells CASSPAAEVYGNTIYF. The CDR3 region has the DNA TGTGCCAGCTCACCCGCTGCGGAGGTCTATGGAAACACCATATATTTT. Full variable domain (outside the CDR3, taken from reference TRBV18 and TRBJ1-3): NAGVMQNPRHLVRRRGQEARLRCSPMKGHSHVYWYRQLPEEGLKFMVYLQKENIIDESGMPKERFSAEFPKEGPSILRIQQVVRGDSAAYFCASSPAAEVYGNTIYFGEGSWLTVV.

This clone showed up just once. The chain joins TRBV6-6 to TRBJ1-6; 9 bases match TRBD1. The germline V gene encodes CDR1 MNHNY and CDR2 SVGAGI (reference sequence). The junction had 6 bases not matched to a gene; V was cut back by 5 bases and J by 7 bases. The CDR3 covers 15 residues. DNA of the CDR3: TGTGCCAGCAGTGCTGTGGGACAGGGAAATTCACCCCTCCACTTT. As protein: CASSAVGQGNSPLHF.

The chain employs TRBV18 and TRBJ2-7; D may be TRBD1 (6 bases). The CDR3 sequence is 15 residues long. Germline CDR1 KGHSH, CDR2 LQKENI. The V and J ends lost 4 bases and 0 bases respectively, with 13 bases between them. The CDR3 nucleotides read TGTGCCAGCTCACTCGACCGGGACAACTCCTACGAGCAGTACTTC. Amino acid sequence: CASSLDRDNSYEQYF.

This chain joins TRBV9 and TRBJ2-1, with 8 bases aligning to TRBD2. This CDR3 contains 15 residues. V shed 4 bases, J shed 4 bases, and the junction held 7 bases outside the gene matches. CDR1 SGDLS and CDR2 YYNGEE come from the germline V gene. The DNA of the CDR3 is TGTGCCAGCAGCCTCGGGGGGGGTTCGTACAATGAGCAGTTCTTC. Its translation is CASSLGGGSYNEQFF.

V usage is TRBV2 and J usage is TRBJ1-2, with 7 bases identical to TRBD1. Unmatched junction bases numbered 9, after V lost 7 bases and J lost 7 bases. CDR3 length: 13 amino acids. Germline CDR1 is SNHLY and CDR2 is FYNNEI. The CDR3 coding sequence is TGTGCCAGCATAAGTGGGACAGATCTTGGCTACACCTTC. It codes for CASISGTDLGYTF. Filled out from reference TRBV2 and TRBJ1-2, the complete variable domain reads EPEVTQTPSHQVTQMGQEVILRCVPISNHLYFYWYRQILGQKVEFLVSFYNNEISEKSEIFDDQFSVERPDGSNFTLKIRSTKLEDSAMYFCASISGTDLGYTFGSGTRLTVV.

CDR3 sequence: CASRSGTGGKKLFF. Here the CDR3 DNA reads TGTGCCAGCAGATCCGGGACAGGGGGCAAAAAACTGTTTTTT. The chain joins TRBV7-2 to TRBJ1-4; 12 nucleotides match TRBD1. The CDR3 has 14 amino acids. Germline V gives CDR1 SGHTA, CDR2 FQGNSA. J gave up 9 bases and V 6 bases, and 5 bases lay outside the gene matches.

This clone was found a few times. This chain uses TRBV6-6 with TRBJ2-5; 9 nucleotides match TRBD2. Matching the DNA end better, TRBJ2-7 makes the J call doubtful. Germline V gene sequence: CDR1 MNHNY, CDR2 SVGAGI (reference sequence). The CDR3 has 16 residues. CDR3 region: CASSQVTSGTGGEQYF. The CDR3 DNA is TGTGCCAGCAGCCAAGTGACTAGCGGAACTGGGGGCGAGCAGTACTTC.

The J gene is TRBJ2-5, the V gene TRBV27; D perhaps matches TRBD1 (6 bases). CDR1 and CDR2 (germline): MNHEY, SMNVEV (reference sequence). Trimming stripped 5 bases from V and 4 bases from J, with 23 bases between. There are 17 residues in the CDR3. CDR3 sequence: CASSPKQGWGSGETQYF. Written as DNA, the CDR3 is TGTGCCAGCAGTCCCAAACAGGGATGGGGGTCGGGAGAGACCCAGTACTTC.

The rearrangement uses TRBV30 and TRBJ2-5; D is uncertain. The DNA matches TRBJ2-7 better at its end, which makes the J call doubtful. The CDR3 extends over 11 amino acids. Germline-derived CDR1 and CDR2 are GTSNPN and SVGIG (reference sequence). CDR3 in amino acids: CAWSRDYEQYF. The CDR3 bases are TGTGCCTGGAGTCGAGACTACGAGCAGTACTTC.

The chain links TRBV15 to TRBJ2-1; D remains unclear. This CDR3 is built from 12 residues. V lost 0 bases to trimming and J lost 8 bases, with 5 bases between them. CDR1 and CDR2 (germline): LNHNV, YYDKDF (reference sequence). The CDR3 nucleotides read TGTGCCACCAGCAGAGATGAGGATGAGCAGTTCTTC. Translating it yields CATSRDEDEQFF. The full variable domain, in which reference TRBV15 and TRBJ2-1 provide the parts outside the CDR3, is DAMVIQNPRYQVTQFGKPVTLSCSQTLNHNVMYWYQQKSSQAPKLLFHYYDKDFNNEADTPDNFQSRRPNTSFCFLDIRSPGLGDTAMYLCATSRDEDEQFFGPGTRLTVL.

This clone has more than one count but fewer than ten. The chain has TRBV5-1 and TRBJ2-5; weak D call: TRBD2 (5 bases). The CDR3 has 16 residues. Germline V gives CDR1 SGHRS, CDR2 YFSETQ. V was cut by 0 bases and J by 7 bases, with 19 bases left in between. The CDR3: CASSLGPGIGMGTQYF. DNA for the CDR3: TGCGCCAGCAGCTTGGGCCCGGGGATAGGTATGGGGACCCAGTACTTC.

This clone has more than one count but fewer than ten. The chain couples TRBV25-1 to TRBJ2-5; 7 bases align to TRBD2. Germline CDR1 reads MGHDK; CDR2 reads SYGVNS. The CDR3 runs to 13 residues. The V gene end was trimmed by 3 bases and the J gene end by 5 bases; junction bases not matched to a gene: 3. CDR3 in amino acids: CASSEGGGETQYF. The CDR3 coding sequence is TGTGCCAGCAGTGAGGGGGGGGGTGAGACCCAGTACTTC.

The V and J genes are TRBV25-1 and TRBJ2-7; 8 bases align to TRBD1. The junction had 1 base not matched to a gene; V was cut back by 4 bases and J by 2 bases. Germline values: CDR1 MGHDK, CDR2 SYGVNS. The CDR3 extends over 13 amino acids. CDR3 in DNA: TGTGCCAGCAGTGCGGACAGGGCCTACGAGCAGTACTTC. It is translated as CASSADRAYEQYF.

The gene calls are TRBV6-5 and TRBJ1-5; D remains ambiguous. The CDR3 runs 15 residues. Germline lookup yields CDR1 MNHEY and CDR2 SVGAGI. V dropped 6 bases and J dropped 1 base, with 13 bases sitting between them. The CDR3 DNA follows: TGTGCCAGCAGCCCCATAAGAGGGAGCAATCAGCCCCAGCATTTT. Translation: CASSPIRGSNQPQHF.